Listed below are T cell receptor beta chains from one sample, sequenced in a study of T cell changes during pregnancy in multiple sclerosis. The data were produced by immunoSEQ multiplex PCR, yet TCRdb's version contains in-frame clones alone and is incomplete. Here the sample spans approximately 30,000 clones, approximately 90% being singletons. This specimen was CD8+ T cells from peripheral blood mononuclear cells, taken before pregnancy. Receptors originate from a female donor with multiple sclerosis, enrolled in a pregnancy study. Each CDR3 is given with its conserved first and last residue. D genes are given only for firm matches. A clone size is listed for some rows: how often the clone was seen (once, few, many), or a class if it is expanded.

TRBJ2-5	.	TRBV13	.	CASSSRLRARGTNQETQYF	TGTGCCAGCAGCTCCAGATTAAGAGCGAGGGGGACAAACCAAGAGACCCAGTACTTC
TRBJ1-1	.	TRBV6-1	.	CASSERENTEAFF	TGTGCCAGCAGTGAACGGGAGAACACTGAAGCTTTCTTT
TRBJ1-6	TRBD1	TRBV11-2	.	CASSSGTGGLNSPLHF	TGTGCCAGCAGCTCCGGGACAGGGGGCCTCAATTCACCCCTCCACTTT
TRBJ2-2	.	TRBV19	.	CASSIQNTGELFF	TGTGCCAGTAGTATCCAGAACACCGGGGAGCTGTTTTTT
TRBJ2-7	.	TRBV6-1	few	CASSPGGEYEQYF	TGTGCCAGCAGCCCCGGAGGGGAGTACGAGCAGTACTTC
TRBJ2-3	TRBD2	TRBV2	once	CASRTLAGGTTDTQYF	TGTGCCAGCAGGACCCTAGCGGGGGGGACCACAGATACGCAGTATTTT
TRBJ2-2	TRBD1	TRBV15	.	CATSNEGASNTGELFF	TGTGCCACCAGCAACGAGGGGGCCTCGAACACCGGGGAGCTGTTTTTT
TRBJ2-1	.	TRBV11-2	.	CASSFVGRDNNEQFF	TGTGCCAGCAGCTTTGTAGGTCGGGATAACAATGAGCAGTTCTTC
TRBJ1-5	.	TRBV5-1	.	CASSLSGYQPQHF	TGCGCCAGCAGTCTCTCCGGTTATCAGCCCCAGCATTTT
TRBJ2-5	TRBD2	TRBV7-8	few	CASSSWAGVQETQYF	TGTGCCAGCAGCTCCTGGGCGGGGGTGCAAGAGACCCAGTACTTC
TRBJ1-1	.	TRBV7-9	.	CASSPNLGITEAFF	TGTGCCAGCAGCCCAAATCTCGGTATCACTGAAGCTTTCTTT
TRBJ1-1	.	TRBV4-1	.	CASSQGPGVREAFF	TGCGCCAGCAGCCAAGGCCCAGGGGTAAGGGAAGCTTTCTTT
TRBJ2-7	.	TRBV7-9	.	CASRKGSSSYEQYF	TGTGCCAGCAGGAAGGGGTCGAGCTCCTACGAGCAGTACTTC
TRBJ2-1	.	TRBV4-3	.	CASSQDLLSSYNEQFF	TGCGCCAGCAGCCAAGATCTACTTAGCTCCTACAATGAGCAGTTCTTC
TRBJ2-7	TRBD1	TRBV11-2	.	CASSYYRGTYEQYF	TGTGCCAGCAGTTACTACAGGGGAACCTACGAGCAGTACTTC
TRBJ2-7	.	TRBV12-5	.	CASGLTYEQYF	TGTGCTAGTGGTCTAACCTACGAGCAGTACTTC
TRBJ2-7	TRBD1	TRBV9	.	CASSGRTGGSYEQYF	TGTGCCAGCAGCGGGAGGACAGGGGGCTCCTACGAGCAGTACTTC
TRBJ1-4	.	TRBV28	.	CASSSPATNEKLFF	TGTGCCAGCAGTTCCCCAGCAACTAATGAAAAACTGTTTTTT
TRBJ2-3	TRBD2	TRBV7-3	.	CASSLETGGSTDTQYF	TGTGCCAGCAGCCTCGAAACCGGGGGGAGCACAGATACGCAGTATTTT
TRBJ2-7	.	TRBV27	once	CASTKLGGFVEQYF	TGTGCCAGCACCAAACTCGGGGGATTCGTCGAGCAGTACTTC
TRBJ2-2	.	TRBV11-3	.	CASSPGSAGELFF	TGTGCCAGCAGTCCGGGGTCGGCCGGGGAGCTGTTTTTT
TRBJ2-7	.	TRBV4-3	.	CASSQVPGRYSYEQYF	TGCGCCAGCAGCCAAGTCCCAGGGCGCTACTCCTACGAGCAGTACTTC
TRBJ1-1	.	TRBV5-4	once	CASSAGTANTEAFF	TGTGCCAGCAGCGCCGGGACTGCGAACACTGAAGCTTTCTTT